The clone carrying this T cell receptor (beta chain) appeared once. This sample was included in a study of CD8 T cells in Susac syndrome. RNA amounts of 0.5 to 1 ug underwent reverse transcription with random hexamers. The CDR3 of TCR beta was amplified by immunoSEQ multiplex PCR across 54 Vbeta and 13 Jbeta. One entry per CDR3 protein, called by TCRdb with MiXCR from the immunoSEQ multiplex PCR reads. The repertoire consists of a few hundred thousand distinct CDR3 sequences, with around 90% occurring once and the leading ten covering around 0.14%. V was pared by 3 bases and J by 4 bases, with 9 bases between. The CDR3 spans 14 residues. Germline lookup yields CDR1 SGHTA and CDR2 FQGTGA. Control patients had untreated stable or active relapsing-remitting multiple sclerosis by revised McDonald criteria. FACS enriched CD8+ TEMRA cells, while bulk CD8+ and CD4+ were negatively isolated.

Sample: CD8+ T cells from PBMCs. The source is a human donor with multiple sclerosis. This chain links TRBV7-3 with TRBJ2-2; D is unresolved. CDR3 region: CASSFREGTGELFF. Written as DNA, the CDR3 is TGTGCCAGCAGCTTTCGAGAAGGCACCGGGGAGCTGTTTTTT.